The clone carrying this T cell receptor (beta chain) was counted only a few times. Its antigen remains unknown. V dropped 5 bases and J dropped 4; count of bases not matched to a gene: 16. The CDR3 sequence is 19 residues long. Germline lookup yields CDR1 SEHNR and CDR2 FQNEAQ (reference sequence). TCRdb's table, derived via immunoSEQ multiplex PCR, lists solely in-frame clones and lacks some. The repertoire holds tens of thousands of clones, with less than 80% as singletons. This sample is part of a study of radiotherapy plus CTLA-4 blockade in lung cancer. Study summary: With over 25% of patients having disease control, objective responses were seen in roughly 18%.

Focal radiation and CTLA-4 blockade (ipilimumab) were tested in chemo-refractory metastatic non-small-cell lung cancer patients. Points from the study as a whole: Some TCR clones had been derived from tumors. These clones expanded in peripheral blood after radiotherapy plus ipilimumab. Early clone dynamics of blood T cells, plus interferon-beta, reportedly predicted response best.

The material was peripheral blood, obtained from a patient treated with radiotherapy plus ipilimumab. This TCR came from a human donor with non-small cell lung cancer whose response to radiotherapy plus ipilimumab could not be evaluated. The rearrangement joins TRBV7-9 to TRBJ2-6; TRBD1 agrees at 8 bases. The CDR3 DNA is TGTGCCAGCAGCGTCCGGGACAGGCCTTCGGGGTCCGGGGCCAACGTCCTGACTTTC. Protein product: CASSVRDRPSGSGANVLTF.